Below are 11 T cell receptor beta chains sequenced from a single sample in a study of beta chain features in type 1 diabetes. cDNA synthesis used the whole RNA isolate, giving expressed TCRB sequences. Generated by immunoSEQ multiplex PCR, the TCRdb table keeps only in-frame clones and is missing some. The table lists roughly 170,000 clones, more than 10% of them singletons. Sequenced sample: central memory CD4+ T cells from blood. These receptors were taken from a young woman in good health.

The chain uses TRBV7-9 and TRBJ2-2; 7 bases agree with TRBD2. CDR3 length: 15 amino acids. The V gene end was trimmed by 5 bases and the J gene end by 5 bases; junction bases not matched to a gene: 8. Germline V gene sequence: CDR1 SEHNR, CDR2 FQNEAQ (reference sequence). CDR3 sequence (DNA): TGTGCCAGCAGCCCCCCGGGACTACATACCGGGGAGCTGTTTTTT. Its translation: CASSPPGLHTGELFF.

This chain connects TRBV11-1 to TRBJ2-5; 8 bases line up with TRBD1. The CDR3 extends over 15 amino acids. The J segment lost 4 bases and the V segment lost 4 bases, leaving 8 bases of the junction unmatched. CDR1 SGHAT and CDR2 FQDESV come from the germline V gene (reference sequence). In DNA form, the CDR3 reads TGTGCCAGCAGCTCGGGACAGGACGCGAGAGAGACCCAGTACTTC. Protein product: CASSSGQDARETQYF.

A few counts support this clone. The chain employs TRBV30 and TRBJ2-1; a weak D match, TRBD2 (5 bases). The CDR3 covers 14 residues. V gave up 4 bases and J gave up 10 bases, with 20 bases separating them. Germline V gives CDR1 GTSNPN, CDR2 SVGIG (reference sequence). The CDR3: CAWTGSAPFREQFF. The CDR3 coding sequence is TGTGCCTGGACCGGTAGCGCCCCCTTTAGGGAGCAGTTCTTC. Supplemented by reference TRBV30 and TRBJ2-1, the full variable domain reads SQTIHQWPATLVQPVGSPLSLECTVEGTSNPNLYWYRQAAGRGLQLLFYSVGIGQISSEVPQNLSASRPQDRQFILSSKKLLLSDSGFYLCAWTGSAPFREQFFGPGTRLTVL.

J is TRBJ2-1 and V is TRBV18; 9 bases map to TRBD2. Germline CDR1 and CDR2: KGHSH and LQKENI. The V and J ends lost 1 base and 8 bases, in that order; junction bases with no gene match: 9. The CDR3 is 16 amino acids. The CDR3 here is CASSPRGAGGPDEQFF. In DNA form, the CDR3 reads TGTGCCAGCTCACCACGGGGTGCGGGAGGGCCCGATGAGCAGTTCTTC.

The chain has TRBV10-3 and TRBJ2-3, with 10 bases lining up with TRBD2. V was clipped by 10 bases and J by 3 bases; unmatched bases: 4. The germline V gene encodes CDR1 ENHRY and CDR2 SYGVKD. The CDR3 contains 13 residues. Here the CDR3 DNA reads TGTGCCACCCTAGCGGGAGCGACAGATACGCAGTATTTT. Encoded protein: CATLAGATDTQYF.

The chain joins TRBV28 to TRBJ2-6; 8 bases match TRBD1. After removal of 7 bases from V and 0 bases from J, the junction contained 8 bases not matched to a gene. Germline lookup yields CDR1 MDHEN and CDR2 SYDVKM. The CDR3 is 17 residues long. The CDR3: CASTLTGGYSGANVLTF. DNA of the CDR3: TGTGCCAGCACCCTCACAGGGGGATACTCTGGGGCCAACGTCCTGACTTTC.

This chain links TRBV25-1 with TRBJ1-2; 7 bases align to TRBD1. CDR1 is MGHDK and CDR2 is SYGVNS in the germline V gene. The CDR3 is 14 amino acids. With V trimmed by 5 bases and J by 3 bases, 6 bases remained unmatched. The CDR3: CASSNDGTDYGYTF. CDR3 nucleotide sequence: TGTGCCAGCAGTAACGATGGGACAGACTATGGCTACACCTTC.

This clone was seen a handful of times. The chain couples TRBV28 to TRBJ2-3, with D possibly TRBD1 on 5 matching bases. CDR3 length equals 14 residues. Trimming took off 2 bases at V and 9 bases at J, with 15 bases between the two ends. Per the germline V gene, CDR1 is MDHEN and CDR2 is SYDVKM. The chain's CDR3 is CASSLASQGFTQYF. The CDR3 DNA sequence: TGTGCCAGCAGTTTAGCCTCCCAGGGTTTCACGCAGTATTTT.

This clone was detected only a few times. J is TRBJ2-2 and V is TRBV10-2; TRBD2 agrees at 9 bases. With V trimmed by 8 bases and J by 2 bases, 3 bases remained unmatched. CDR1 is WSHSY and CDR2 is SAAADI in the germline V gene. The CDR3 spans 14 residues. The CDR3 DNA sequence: TGCGCCAGCCTGGGACTAGCTAACACCGGGGAGCTGTTTTTT. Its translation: CASLGLANTGELFF.

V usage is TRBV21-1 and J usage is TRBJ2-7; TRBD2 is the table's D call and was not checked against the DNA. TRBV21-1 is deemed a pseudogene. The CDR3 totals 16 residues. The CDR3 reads CASSKALGSGAYEQYF. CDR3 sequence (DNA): TGTGCCAGCAGCAAAGCGCTCGGGAGCGGGGCCTACGAGCAGTACTTC.

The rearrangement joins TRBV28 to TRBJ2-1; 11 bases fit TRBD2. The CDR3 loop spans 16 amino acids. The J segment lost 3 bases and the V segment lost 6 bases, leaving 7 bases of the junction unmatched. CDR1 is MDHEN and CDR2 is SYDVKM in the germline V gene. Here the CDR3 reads CASRPWGTSGYNEQFF. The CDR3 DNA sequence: TGTGCCAGCAGGCCTTGGGGGACTAGCGGCTACAATGAGCAGTTCTTC.